The 5 T cell receptor beta chains below all came from one sample that was sequenced in a study of response to subunit inactivated influenza vaccine. Each CDR3 protein is one row after TCRdb ran MiXCR on the RT-PCR reads. The table shows under 850,000 distinct CDR3 sequences, with around a sixth occurring only once. Sequencing was performed on PBMCs from blood, taken 5 days after vaccination. The receptors here all came from a man over 45 who received an inactivated influenza vaccine.

V is TRBV7-2 and J is TRBJ2-1; 7 nucleotides line up with TRBD1. The CDR3 is 17 residues long. After removal of 3 bases from V and 2 bases from J, the junction contained 10 bases not matched to a gene. Germline V gene sequence: CDR1 SGHTA, CDR2 FQGNSA. CDR3 residues: CASSLSPGQWAYNEQFF. The CDR3 nucleotides read TGTGCCAGCAGCTTGAGTCCGGGACAGTGGGCCTACAATGAGCAGTTCTTC.

This clonotype was detected only a few times. This chain uses TRBV11-2 with TRBJ2-5; D may correspond to TRBD1 or TRBD2 (5 bases each). The germline V gene encodes CDR1 SGHAT and CDR2 FQNNGV. This CDR3 spans 15 amino acids. The V end was cut by 2 bases, the J end by 5 bases, with 15 bases between. CDR3 nucleotide sequence: TGTGCCAGCAGCTTATTGGGACCGGGATCCGAGACCCAGTACTTC. Its protein is CASSLLGPGSETQYF.

The chain combines TRBV5-1 with TRBJ2-5, with TRBD2 matching 9 bases. Unmatched junction bases numbered 5, after V lost 4 bases and J lost 4 bases. The CDR3 has 14 residues. Germline CDR1 reads SGHRS; CDR2 reads YFSETQ. The CDR3 protein is CASSMNSGRETQYF. The CDR3 nucleotides are TGCGCCAGCAGCATGAATAGCGGGAGAGAGACCCAGTACTTC. The full variable domain, with the rest looked up from reference TRBV5-1 and TRBJ2-5, is KAGVTQTPRYLIKTRGQQVTLSCSPISGHRSVSWYQQTPGQGLQFLFEYFSETQRNKGNFPGRFSGRQFSNSRSEMNVSTLELGDSALYLCASSMNSGRETQYFGPGTRLLVL.

The J gene is TRBJ2-2, the V gene TRBV12-3 or TRBV12-4; TRBD2 aligns across 11 bases. CDR3 length: 15 residues. Trimming at V came to 4 bases and at J to 7 bases, leaving 5 bases not matched to a gene. CDR3 bases: TGTGCCAGCAGTTGGCTAGCGGGAGGTGGCGGGGAGCTGTTTTTT. Amino acid sequence: CASSWLAGGGGELFF.

Only a few counts were recorded for this clonotype. The chain combines TRBV18 with TRBJ2-1; no definite D call. Per germline, CDR1 KGHSH and CDR2 LQKENI. CDR3 length equals 16 residues. The V gene lost 3 bases and the J gene lost 5 bases, with 17 bases spanning the gap. This chain's CDR3 is CASSPVVILVDNEQFF. The DNA of the CDR3 is TGTGCCAGCTCACCTGTTGTTATCCTGGTCGACAATGAGCAGTTCTTC.